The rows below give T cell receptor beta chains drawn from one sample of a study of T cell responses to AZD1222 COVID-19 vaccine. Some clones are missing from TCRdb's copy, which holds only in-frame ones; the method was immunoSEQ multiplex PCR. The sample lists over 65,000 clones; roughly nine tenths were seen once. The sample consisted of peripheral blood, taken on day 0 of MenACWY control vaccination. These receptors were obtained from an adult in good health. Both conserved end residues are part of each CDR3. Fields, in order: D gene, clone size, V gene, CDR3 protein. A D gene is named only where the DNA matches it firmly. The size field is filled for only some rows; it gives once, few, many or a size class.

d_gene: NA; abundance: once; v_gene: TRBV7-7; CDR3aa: CASSFSEGQFTGELFF
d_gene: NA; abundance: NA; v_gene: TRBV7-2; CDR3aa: CASSLVPDTQYF
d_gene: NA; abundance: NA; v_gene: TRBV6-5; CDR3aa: CASSYDGEQFF
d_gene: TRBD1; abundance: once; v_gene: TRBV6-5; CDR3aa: CASRPAQGGYGYTF
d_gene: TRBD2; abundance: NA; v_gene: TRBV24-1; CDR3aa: CATSAEWASGTGELFF
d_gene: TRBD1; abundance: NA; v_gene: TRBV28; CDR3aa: CASSGNRGTLEKLFF
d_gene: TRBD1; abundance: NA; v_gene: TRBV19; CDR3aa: CASRKTGWDQPQHF
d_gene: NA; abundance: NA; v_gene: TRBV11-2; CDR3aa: CASSLGSGMGEQYF
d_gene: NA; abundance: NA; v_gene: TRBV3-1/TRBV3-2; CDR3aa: CASTFLQASGELFF
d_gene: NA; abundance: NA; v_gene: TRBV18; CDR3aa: CASSPGLGVETQYF
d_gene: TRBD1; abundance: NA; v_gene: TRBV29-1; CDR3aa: CSVKDGQDEQYF
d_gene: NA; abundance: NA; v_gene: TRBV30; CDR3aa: CAWSIGGQPVETQYF
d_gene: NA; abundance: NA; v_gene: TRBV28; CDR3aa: CASRGIYEQYF
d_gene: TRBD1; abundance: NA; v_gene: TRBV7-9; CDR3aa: CASTAGTGTYEQYF
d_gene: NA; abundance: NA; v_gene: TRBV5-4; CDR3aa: CASSVGFSTDTQYF
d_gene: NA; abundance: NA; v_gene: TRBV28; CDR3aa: CASRFSGAGKNIQYF
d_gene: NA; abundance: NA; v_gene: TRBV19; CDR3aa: CASSIGLGLGTDTQYF
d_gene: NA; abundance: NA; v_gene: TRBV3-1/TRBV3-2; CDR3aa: CASSSVIETQYF
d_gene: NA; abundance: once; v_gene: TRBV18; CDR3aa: CASSPKQDEQYF
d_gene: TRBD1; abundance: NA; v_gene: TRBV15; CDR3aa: CATSREGQGAGNYGYTF